This record looks at one T cell receptor (beta chain) sequence and its context. Its recognized antigen is unknown. Per-nucleotide qualities are absent, and no much larger clonotype sits a single base away. The CDR3 runs 15 residues from the cysteine to the phenylalanine. The sequence is cut down to CDR3 DNA, 45 bases in frame from base 1. Trimming removed 8 bases from V and 4 bases from J, leaving 18 bases between the germline ends. All donors were healthy Caucasians. The twin cohort consisted of three pairs of female monozygotic twins, all aged about 18 to 29 years. Positive isolation kits from Invitrogen were used to isolate CD4+ and CD8+ T cell populations. This sample was included in a study of identical twins (dated by TCRdb to about 2016). At the level of the whole study: To test whether fetal clonotypes persist, this study deep-sequenced TCR alpha and beta repertoires from monozygotic twins, from unrelated adults of various ages, and from cord blood. To rule out contamination, replicate twin experiments were performed at different times with different library preparation protocols.

The library was obtained by 5' RACE. The sequencer was an Illumina HiSeq 2000. A universal primer binding site was introduced by template switching, and a unique molecular identifier was present in the final cDNA, enabling accurate counting of TCR cDNA molecules. Specific primers in the conserved constant-segment region were used to synthesize first-strand cDNA for TCR alpha and beta chains. To control for contamination, each cDNA library was double barcoded with a SMART-Mk sample barcode plus Illumina barcodes. TruSeq adapter sequences and Illumina sample barcodes were added in two successive PCR steps. The TCR alpha and beta cDNA libraries were sequenced on the Illumina HiSeq platform using custom primers. Under the source paper's analysis protocol: Unique molecular identifiers were extracted from raw reads with MiGEC, and CDR3 positions were determined with MiXCR. For each individual, recombination models were inferred using an EM algorithm with the repgenHMM and IGoR tools. Shared clonotype analysis was performed with the tcR package in R, normalizing sharing by the product of cloneset sizes. To study raw recombination without the effects of thymic and clonal selection, out-of-frame nonproductive sequences were analyzed. TCRdb reran the public reads through fastp at Q25 and MiXCR, keeping productive beta chains. Entries are consolidated by CDR3 protein sequence, retaining the most common genes and DNA. Here the V and J calls rest on TCRdb's processing, not on the authors' analysis. The sample table holds around 450,000 distinct CDR3 sequences, of which over 12% were seen once. The ten biggest clones cover about 0.52% of the sample.

The paper as a whole reports these results and caveats: Because the same donors could not be followed over many years, conclusions were based on cross-sectional statistical analysis. Zero-insertion analyses could be partly confounded by invariant T cells such as MAIT and iNKT, although diverse VJ usage argued against such confounding for most clonotypes. Abundant cord blood beta clonotypes had fewer insertions, young adult naive repertoires showed a similar but weaker trend, and memory repertoires showed no such trend. In monozygotic twins, recombination models systematically underestimated out-of-frame TCR alpha sharing, but the models matched the sharing seen between unrelated individuals. Excess twin sharing in beta out-of-frame sequences was weaker because fewer shared sequences lowered the signal-to-noise ratio. Out-of-frame TCR alpha sequences shared between twins showed an excess of low generation-probability sequences compared with coincidental sharing between unrelated individuals.

In addition, the sample was reused for a study of yellow fever vaccine responses in identical twins. The second study, in turn, reports: The T cell response to vaccination in identical twins was reported by the authors to appear partly convergent and partly personalized. The study precisely tracked vaccine-responding T cell clones in identical twins.

The clonotype originates from a woman under 30 in good health. The specimen sequenced was CD4+ T cells sorted from blood. The rearranged segments are TRBV12-3 or TRBV12-4 and TRBJ2-1; TRBD2 is possibly the D segment (6 matching bases). The DNA sequence reads TGTGCCAGCGGGGCGGCGCGGGACCTTTACAATGAGCAGTTCTTC. The resulting protein is CASGAARDLYNEQFF.